One sample yielded the 19 T cell receptor beta chains listed below, sequenced in a study of CD8+CD57+ T cells in acquired aplastic anemia. TCR beta VDJ and CDR3 profiling used genomic DNA as template. One entry per CDR3 protein results from TCRdb running MiXCR on the reads. The table lists 200,000 or so distinct CDR3 sequences, around 47% of them singletons. The sequenced patients had an expansion of CD8+CD57+ cells seen by flow cytometry. What was sequenced was sorted CD4+, CD8+, or CD8+CD57+ T cells (not recorded which) from PBMCs. Receptors were obtained from a human donor with aplastic anemia.

In its sample, this clonotype was seen many times. V is TRBV6-1 and J is TRBJ2-7; D unresolved. The V and J ends lost 6 bases and 3 bases respectively, with 15 bases between them. Germline-derived CDR1 and CDR2 are MNHNS and SASEGT. The CDR3 length is 14 residues. The chain's CDR3 is CASSQDLLDYEQYF. CDR3 in DNA: TGTGCCAGCAGCCAGGACCTACTTGACTACGAGCAGTACTTC.

This sequence joins TRBV19 and TRBJ2-6; perhaps TRBD2 as D (6 bases). CDR1 is LNHDA, CDR2 SQIVND, per germline (reference sequence). This CDR3 spans 16 amino acids. The V and J ends lost 8 bases and 4 bases respectively, with 18 bases between them. DNA for the CDR3: TGTGCCAGTCACCCCGGGGGACTTCTGGGGGCCAACGTCCTGACTTTC. This gives the protein CASHPGGLLGANVLTF.

V gene TRBV24-1 combines with J gene TRBJ1-3; possible D gene TRBD1, 5 bases. The CDR3 contains 13 residues. CDR1 is KGHDR, CDR2 SFDVKD, per germline. The ends were cut back, 4 bases at V and 14 bases at J, with 17 bases in the middle. In DNA, the CDR3 is TGTGCCACCAGTGAGGGGCGCGGAACAGAAGTATATTTT. Protein product: CATSEGRGTEVYF.

Many counts were recorded for this clonotype. The chain joins TRBV5-1 to TRBJ2-5, with D perhaps being TRBD1 or TRBD2 (6 bases each). The V and J ends lost 4 bases and 5 bases respectively, with 18 bases between them. Germline V CDR1 and CDR2: SGHRS, YFSETQ. The CDR3 sequence is 15 residues long. The chain's CDR3 is CASSVRDIGGETQYF. The DNA for the CDR3 is TGCGCCAGCAGCGTACGGGACATCGGAGGGGAGACCCAGTACTTC.

The chain couples TRBV6-1 to TRBJ2-7, with D perhaps matching TRBD1 (7 bases). The CDR3 is 14 residues long. Germline CDR1 and CDR2: MNHNS and SASEGT. Trimming took off 7 bases at V and 4 bases at J, with 17 bases between the two ends. CDR3 coding DNA: TGTGCCAGCATGAGGCCCGCGGGACAGTACGAGCAGTACTTC. It specifies CASMRPAGQYEQYF.

This clonotype was counted a few times. The chain is built from TRBV20-1 and TRBJ1-1; D possibly corresponds to TRBD1 (5 bases). The germline gives CDR1 DFQATT, CDR2 SNEGSKA (reference sequence). V dropped 2 bases and J dropped 6 bases, with 10 bases sitting between them. The length of the CDR3 is 12 residues. The CDR3 loop is CSARPRDAEAFF. CDR3 nucleotide sequence: TGCAGTGCTAGACCGAGGGACGCTGAAGCTTTCTTT.

This clonotype was found many times. The V gene is TRBV7-3, the J gene TRBJ2-3; D uncertain. Germline V gene sequence: CDR1 SGHTA, CDR2 FQGTGA. This CDR3 is 13 amino acids long. V was clipped by 2 bases and J by 11 bases, with 14 bases between them. The CDR3 is CASSLSATLQQYF. The CDR3 region has the DNA TGTGCCAGCAGCTTATCGGCGACCCTTCAGCAGTATTTT.

This clonotype has a handful of counts. The junction departs from the called germline gene at one end, perhaps through a read error. The chain combines TRBV11-3 with TRBJ2-5, with D maybe TRBD1 (6 bases). The end of the DNA fits TRBJ2-7 better, so the J call may be wrong. CDR3 length: 14 residues. Per the germline V gene, CDR1 is SGHNT and CDR2 is YENEEA. The CDR3 region is CASSPRTASSEQYF. DNA for the CDR3: TGTGCCAGCAGCCCGAGGACAGCGTCCTCCGAGCAGTACTTC.

This clonotype was observed once. The chain joins TRBV27 to TRBJ1-2, with 7 bases fitting TRBD1. Germline CDR1 reads MNHEY; CDR2 reads SMNVEV (reference sequence). Trimming removed 5 bases from V and 7 bases from J; junction bases left unmatched: 7. The length of the CDR3 is 13 residues. The CDR3 spells CASSLQGESGYTF. CDR3 nucleotide sequence: TGTGCCAGCAGTCTCCAGGGGGAATCTGGCTACACCTTC.

With regard to this clonotype: A much larger clone lies one base from this, so it may be a read error. V and J are TRBV7-8 and TRBJ2-3; 9 bases are a match to TRBD2. This CDR3 comprises 14 residues. J lost 13 bases, V lost 3 bases, and 11 bases had no gene match. Germline assignment: CDR1 SGHVS and CDR2 FQNEAQ. CDR3 sequence: CASSFLLAGSAKYF. DNA for the CDR3: TGTGCCAGCAGCTTCCTCCTAGCGGGATCAGCAAAGTATTTT.

For this clonotype: One end of the junction does not line up with germline, which may come from a read error. This chain uses TRBV7-3 with TRBJ2-7, with 8 nucleotides matching TRBD1. The CDR3 is made up of 14 amino acids. Germline CDR1 SGHTA, CDR2 FQGTGA. This CDR3 reads CASSYTGGSYERYF. In DNA form, the CDR3 reads TGTGCCAGCAGCTACACAGGGGGGTCCTACGAGCGGTACTTC.

This clonotype has a single count. The J gene is TRBJ1-3, the V gene TRBV19; D call uncertain. The V gene lost 4 bases and the J gene lost 0 bases, with 10 bases spanning the gap. CDR3 length equals 15 residues. Germline lookup yields CDR1 LNHDA and CDR2 SQIVND (reference sequence). Here the CDR3 reads CASSTTGGSGNTIYF. For the CDR3, the DNA is TGTGCCAGTAGTACCACGGGAGGCTCTGGAAACACCATATATTTT.

This chain connects TRBV29-1 to TRBJ1-2, with D tentatively TRBD1 (5 bases). CDR1 is SQVTM, CDR2 ANQGSEA, per germline. The CDR3 runs 11 residues. Trimming took 6 bases from V and 4 from J, leaving 9 bases between them. CDR3: CSVDGTYGYTF. CDR3 DNA sequence: TGCAGCGTGGACGGGACCTATGGCTACACCTTC.

V gene TRBV7-9 combines with J gene TRBJ2-7, with 8 nucleotides matching TRBD1. V gave up 3 bases and J gave up 7 bases; unmatched junction bases: 2. The CDR3 runs 12 residues. CDR1 and CDR2 from the germline V gene are SEHNR and FQNEAQ (reference sequence). In nucleotides, the CDR3 is TGTGCCAGCAGCTTTCGACAGGGGGAGCAGTACTTC. Translating gives CASSFRQGEQYF.

The chain is built from TRBV15 and TRBJ2-7, with no clear D. Looked up from germline, CDR1 is LNHNV and CDR2 is YYDKDF (reference sequence). V was shortened by 0 bases and J by 3 bases, with 9 bases between the two germline ends. CDR3 length: 14 amino acids. The CDR3: CATSRELGVYEQYF. CDR3 coding DNA: TGTGCCACCAGCAGAGAGCTGGGTGTCTACGAGCAGTACTTC.

The chain joins TRBV2 to TRBJ1-3; 8 bases match TRBD1. This CDR3 has 14 amino acids. Germline V gene data show CDR1 as SNHLY and CDR2 as FYNNEI. With 6 bases clipped from V and 2 bases from J, the junction kept 3 bases outside the gene matches. The CDR3 spells CASRATGAGNTIYF. CDR3 sequence (DNA): TGTGCCAGCAGGGCGACAGGGGCTGGAAACACCATATATTTT.

The chain uses TRBV15 and TRBJ2-1; 8 nucleotides align to TRBD2. Germline assignment: CDR1 LNHNV and CDR2 YYDKDF (reference sequence). CDR3 length equals 15 residues. The junction had 6 bases not matched to a gene; V was cut back by 3 bases and J by 5 bases. The DNA for the CDR3 is TGTGCCACCAGCAGCGGGGGGGTGGGTAACAATGAGCAGTTCTTC. It yields the protein CATSSGGVGNNEQFF.

The chain has TRBV20-1 and TRBJ2-1, with 7 positions matching TRBD2. The V gene end was trimmed by 0 bases and the J gene end by 9 bases; junction bases not matched to a gene: 5. Germline V gene sequence: CDR1 DFQATT, CDR2 SNEGSKA (reference sequence). The CDR3 extends over 13 amino acids. The CDR3 loop reads CSARDWGGSEQFF. The CDR3 bases are TGCAGTGCTAGAGATTGGGGGGGAAGTGAGCAGTTCTTC.

V and J are TRBV24-1 and TRBJ2-1; 9 bases match TRBD1. This CDR3 comprises 15 residues. The germline V gene encodes CDR1 KGHDR and CDR2 SFDVKD. With V trimmed by 1 base and J by 5 bases, 2 bases remained unmatched. The DNA for the CDR3 is TGTGCCACCAGTGATTTCGGGACAGGGCACAATGAGCAGTTCTTC. It specifies CATSDFGTGHNEQFF.